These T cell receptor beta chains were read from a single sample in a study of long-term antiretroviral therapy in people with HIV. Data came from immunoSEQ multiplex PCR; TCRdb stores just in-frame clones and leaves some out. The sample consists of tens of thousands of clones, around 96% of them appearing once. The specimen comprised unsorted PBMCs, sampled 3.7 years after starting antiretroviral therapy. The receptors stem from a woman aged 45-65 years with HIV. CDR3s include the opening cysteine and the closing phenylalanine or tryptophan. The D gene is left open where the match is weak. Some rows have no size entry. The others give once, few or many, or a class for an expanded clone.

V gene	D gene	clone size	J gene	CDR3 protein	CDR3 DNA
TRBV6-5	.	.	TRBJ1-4	CASSRTDGEKLFF	TGTGCCAGCAGCCGGACAGACGGTGAAAAACTGTTTTTT
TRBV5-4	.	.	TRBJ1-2	CASSLQSTTPGYTF	TGTGCCAGCAGCTTGCAGTCTACTACACCCGGCTACACCTTC
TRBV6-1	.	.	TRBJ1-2	CASSAVNWGNGYTF	TGTGCCAGCAGTGCGGTCAACTGGGGTAATGGCTACACCTTC
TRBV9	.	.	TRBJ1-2	CASSVVTGTAYGYTF	TGTGCCAGCAGCGTAGTGACCGGGACTGCTTATGGCTACACCTTC
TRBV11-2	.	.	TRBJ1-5	CASSSPTRSGNQPQHF	TGTGCCAGCAGCTCTCCTACCAGGTCGGGCAATCAGCCCCAGCATTTT
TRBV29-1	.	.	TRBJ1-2	CSVEDPPGYGYTF	TGCAGCGTTGAAGATCCCCCTGGGTATGGCTACACCTTC
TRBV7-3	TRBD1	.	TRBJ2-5	CASSPTGQGETQYF	TGTGCCAGCAGCCCGACGGGACAGGGAGAGACCCAGTACTTC
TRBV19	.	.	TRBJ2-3	CASSPYPGDTQYF	TGTGCCAGTAGCCCTTACCCCGGGGATACGCAGTATTTT
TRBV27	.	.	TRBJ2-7	CASSLYGMNEQYF	TGTGCCAGCAGTTTATACGGGATGAACGAGCAGTACTTC
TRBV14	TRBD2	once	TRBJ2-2	CASSQAGGPDTGELFF	TGTGCCAGCAGCCAAGCGGGGGGGCCGGACACCGGGGAGCTGTTTTTT
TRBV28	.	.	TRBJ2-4	CASSPGTRAKNIQYF	TGTGCCAGCAGCCCCGGGACAAGAGCCAAAAACATTCAGTACTTC
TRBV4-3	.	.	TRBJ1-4	CASSQDPSSLATNEKLFF	TGCGCCAGCAGCCAAGATCCCTCGTCCCTTGCAACTAATGAAAAACTGTTTTTT
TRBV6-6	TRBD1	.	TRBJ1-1	CASSYDRVNTEAFF	TGTGCCAGCAGTTACGACAGGGTGAACACTGAAGCTTTCTTT
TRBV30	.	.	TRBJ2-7	CAWSTGTSSSYEQYF	TGTGCCTGGAGTACCGGGACTTCGAGCTCCTACGAGCAGTACTTC
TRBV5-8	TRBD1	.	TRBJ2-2	CASGQGFTGELFF	TGTGCCAGCGGACAGGGTTTCACCGGGGAGCTGTTTTTT
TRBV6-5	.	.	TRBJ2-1	CASSYSRGAYWNEQFF	TGTGCCAGCAGTTACTCAAGGGGGGCGTACTGGAATGAGCAGTTCTTC
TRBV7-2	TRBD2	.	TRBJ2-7	CASSPLAGSTYEQYF	TGTGCCAGCAGCCCATTAGCGGGGAGTACCTACGAGCAGTACTTC
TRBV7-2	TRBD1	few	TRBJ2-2	CASSSGQGNGELFF	TGTGCCAGCAGCTCGGGACAGGGGAACGGGGAGCTGTTTTTT
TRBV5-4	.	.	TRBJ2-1	CASSKQYNEQFF	TGTGCCAGCAGCAAACAGTACAATGAGCAGTTCTTC
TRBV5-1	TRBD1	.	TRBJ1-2	CASSMGGQGDGYTF	TGCGCCAGCAGCATGGGGGGACAGGGGGATGGCTACACCTTC
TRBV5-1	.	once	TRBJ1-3	CASSLLSHSGNTIYF	TGCGCCAGCAGCTTGTTGAGCCACTCTGGAAACACCATATATTTT
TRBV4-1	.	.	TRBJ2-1	CASSQRKPGDGGPYNEQFF	TGCGCCAGCAGCCAACGAAAACCCGGGGACGGGGGGCCCTACAATGAGCAGTTCTTC
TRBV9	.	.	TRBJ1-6	CASSPRDTHSPLHF	TGTGCCAGCAGCCCCCGGGACACCCATTCACCCCTCCACTTT
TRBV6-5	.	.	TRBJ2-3	CASSLGVSPTDTQYF	TGTGCCAGCAGTCTCGGGGTTTCTCCGACAGATACGCAGTATTTT
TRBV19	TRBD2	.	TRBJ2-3	CASSQAGDRTDTQYF	TGTGCCAGTAGTCAAGCGGGGGACCGCACAGATACGCAGTATTTT
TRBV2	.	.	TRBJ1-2	CASSEPAKGGYGYTF	TGTGCCAGCAGTGAACCCGCCAAGGGCGGCTATGGCTACACCTTC
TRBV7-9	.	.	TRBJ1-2	CASSFTGETGYTF	TGTGCCAGCAGCTTTACGGGGGAAACCGGCTACACCTTC
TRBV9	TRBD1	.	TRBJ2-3	CASSADRDRGTDTQYF	TGTGCCAGCAGCGCCGACCGGGACAGGGGCACAGATACGCAGTATTTT
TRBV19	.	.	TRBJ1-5	CASSTTLYQPQHF	TGTGCCAGTAGTACTACACTCTATCAGCCCCAGCATTTT
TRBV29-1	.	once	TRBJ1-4	CSVARQGYEKLFF	TGCAGCGTTGCCCGGCAAGGTTATGAAAAACTGTTTTTT
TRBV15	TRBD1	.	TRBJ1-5	CATSGRILGDRDHYSNQPQHF	TGTGCCACCAGCGGCAGAATATTAGGGGACAGGGACCATTATAGCAATCAGCCCCAGCATTTT
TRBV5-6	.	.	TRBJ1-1	CASSLTPRTGFNTEAFF	TGTGCCAGCAGCTTAACGCCGAGAACAGGATTTAACACTGAAGCTTTCTTT
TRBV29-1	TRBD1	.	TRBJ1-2	CSVLESGGPYGYTF	TGCAGCGTCTTAGAGTCAGGGGGTCCCTATGGCTACACCTTC
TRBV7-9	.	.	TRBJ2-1	CASSSVSGQGFYNEQFF	TGTGCCAGCAGCTCAGTCTCGGGACAAGGGTTCTACAATGAGCAGTTCTTC
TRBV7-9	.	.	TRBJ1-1	CASSPGATNTEAFF	TGTGCCAGCAGTCCAGGGGCTACGAACACTGAAGCTTTCTTT
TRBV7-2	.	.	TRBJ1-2	CASSSPTARGNYGYTF	TGTGCCAGCAGCTCACCGACAGCGAGGGGCAACTATGGCTACACCTTC
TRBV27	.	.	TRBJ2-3	CASSSFPDTQYF	TGTGCCAGCAGTTCTTTTCCAGATACGCAGTATTTT
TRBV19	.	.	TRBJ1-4	CASTLTGDTNEKLFF	TGTGCCAGTACTCTCACCGGGGACACAAATGAAAAACTGTTTTTT
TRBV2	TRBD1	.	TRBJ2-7	CASRSQTGSYEQYF	TGCGCCAGCAGAAGCCAGACAGGGTCCTACGAGCAGTACTTC
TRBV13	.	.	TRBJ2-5	CASSFRTKGQETQYF	TGTGCCAGCAGCTTTCGGACTAAGGGACAAGAGACCCAGTACTTC
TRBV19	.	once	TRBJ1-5	CASSTRQLGQPQHF	TGTGCCAGTAGTACTAGACAGTTGGGTCAGCCCCAGCATTTT
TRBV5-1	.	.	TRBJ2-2	CASSLRQGPDTGELFF	TGCGCCAGCAGCTTAAGGCAGGGGCCGGACACCGGGGAGCTGTTTTTT
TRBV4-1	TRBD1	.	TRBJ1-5	CASSQGQGGQPQHF	TGCGCCAGCAGCCAAGGACAGGGAGGCCAGCCCCAGCATTTT
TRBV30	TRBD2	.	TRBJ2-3	CAWRSSGTTDTQYF	TGTGCCTGGAGATCTAGCGGAACCACAGATACGCAGTATTTT
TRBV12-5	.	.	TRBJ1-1	CASDRAGFGDTEAFF	TGTGCTAGTGACCGGGCAGGGTTTGGGGACACTGAAGCTTTCTTT
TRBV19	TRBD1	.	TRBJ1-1	CASRTGQGSPEAFF	TGTGCCAGTAGGACGGGACAGGGGTCCCCTGAAGCTTTCTTT
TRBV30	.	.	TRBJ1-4	CAWSYLTDEKLFF	TGTGCCTGGAGTTACCTCACCGATGAAAAACTGTTTTTT
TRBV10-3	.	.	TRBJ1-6	CASGGDSYNSPLHF	TGTGCCTCAGGCGGCGACTCCTATAATTCACCCCTCCACTTT
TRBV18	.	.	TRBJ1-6	CASSPRETGDNSPLHF	TGTGCCAGCTCACCACGCGAGACAGGTGATAATTCACCCCTCCACTTT
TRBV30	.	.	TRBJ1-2	CAWRGTASTYGYTF	TGTGCCTGGAGGGGGACGGCATCAACTTATGGCTACACCTTC
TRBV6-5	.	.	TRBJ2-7	CASSYGSGSYEQYF	TGTGCCAGCAGTTACGGCAGTGGGAGCTACGAGCAGTACTTC
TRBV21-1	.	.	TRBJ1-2	CASSKSPGQGVSVYGYTF	TGTGCCAGCAGCAAAAGCCCCGGACAGGGCGTCTCCGTCTATGGCTACACCTTC
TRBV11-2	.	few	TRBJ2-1	CASSLARYSYNEQFF	TGTGCCAGCAGCTTAGCAAGGTACTCCTACAATGAGCAGTTCTTC
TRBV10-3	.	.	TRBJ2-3	CASRFSDTQYF	TGTGCCAGTCGGTTTTCAGATACGCAGTATTTT
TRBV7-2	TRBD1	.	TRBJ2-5	CASSGTGVGQETQYF	TGTGCCAGCAGCGGAACAGGGGTCGGACAAGAGACCCAGTACTTC
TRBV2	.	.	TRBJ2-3	CARAGLRDTQYF	TGTGCCAGGGCCGGGCTGAGGGATACGCAGTATTTT
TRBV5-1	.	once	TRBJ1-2	CASSRTAEEGGYTF	TGCGCCAGCAGTCGGACAGCGGAGGAGGGTGGCTACACCTTC